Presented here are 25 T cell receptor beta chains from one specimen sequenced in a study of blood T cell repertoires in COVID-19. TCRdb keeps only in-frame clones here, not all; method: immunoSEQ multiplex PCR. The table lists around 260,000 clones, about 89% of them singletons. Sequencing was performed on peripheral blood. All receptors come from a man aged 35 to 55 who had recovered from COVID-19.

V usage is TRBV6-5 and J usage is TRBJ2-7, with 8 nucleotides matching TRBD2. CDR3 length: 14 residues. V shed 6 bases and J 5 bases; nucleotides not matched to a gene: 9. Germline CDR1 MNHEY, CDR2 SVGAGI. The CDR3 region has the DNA TGTGCCAGCAGACCCAGCGGGAGCCGGGACGAGCAGTACTTC. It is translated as CASRPSGSRDEQYF.

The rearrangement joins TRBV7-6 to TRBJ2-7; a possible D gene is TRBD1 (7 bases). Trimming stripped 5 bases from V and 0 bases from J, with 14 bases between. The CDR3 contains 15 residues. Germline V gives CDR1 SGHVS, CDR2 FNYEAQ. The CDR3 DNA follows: TGTGCCAGCAGCCCAGGAGGGACAGCCTCCTACGAGCAGTACTTC. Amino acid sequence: CASSPGGTASYEQYF.

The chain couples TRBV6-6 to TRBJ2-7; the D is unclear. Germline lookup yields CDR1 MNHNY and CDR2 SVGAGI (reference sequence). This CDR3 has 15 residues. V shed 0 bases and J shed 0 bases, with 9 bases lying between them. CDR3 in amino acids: CASSYSIGGSYEQYF. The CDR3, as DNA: TGTGCCAGCAGTTACTCGATCGGCGGCTCCTACGAGCAGTACTTC.

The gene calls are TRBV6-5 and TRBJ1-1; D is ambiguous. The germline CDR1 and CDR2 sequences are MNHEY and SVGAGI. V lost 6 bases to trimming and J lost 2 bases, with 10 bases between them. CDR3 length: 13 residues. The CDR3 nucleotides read TGTGCCAGCAGGGATCCAGGTAACACTGAAGCTTTCTTT. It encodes CASRDPGNTEAFF.

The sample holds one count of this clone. CDR3 residues: CASSELAAFSYEQYF. In DNA form, the CDR3 reads TGTGCCAGCAGTGAGTTAGCGGCCTTCTCCTACGAGCAGTACTTC. V usage is TRBV2 and J usage is TRBJ2-7, with D tentatively TRBD2 (6 bases). V dropped 3 bases and J dropped 0 bases, with 12 bases sitting between them. Per germline, CDR1 SNHLY and CDR2 FYNNEI. CDR3 size: 15 residues.

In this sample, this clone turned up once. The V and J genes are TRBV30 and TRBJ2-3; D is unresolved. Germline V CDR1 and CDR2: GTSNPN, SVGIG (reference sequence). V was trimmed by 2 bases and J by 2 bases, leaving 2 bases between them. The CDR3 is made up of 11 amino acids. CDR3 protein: CAWSHTDTQYF. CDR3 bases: TGTGCCTGGAGTCACACAGATACGCAGTATTTT.

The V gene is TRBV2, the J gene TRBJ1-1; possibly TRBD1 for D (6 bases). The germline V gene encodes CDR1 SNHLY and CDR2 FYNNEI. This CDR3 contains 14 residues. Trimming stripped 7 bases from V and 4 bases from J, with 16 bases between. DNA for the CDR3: TGTGCCAGCAACTACAGGGTTAGTAGCACTGAAGCTTTCTTT. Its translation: CASNYRVSSTEAFF.

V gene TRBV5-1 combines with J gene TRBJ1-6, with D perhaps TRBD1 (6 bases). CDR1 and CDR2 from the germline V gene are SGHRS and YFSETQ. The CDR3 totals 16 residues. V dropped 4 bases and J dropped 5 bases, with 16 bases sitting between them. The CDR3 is CASSPSRGMDNSPLHF. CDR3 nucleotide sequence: TGCGCCAGCAGCCCCTCTAGGGGGATGGATAATTCACCCCTCCACTTT. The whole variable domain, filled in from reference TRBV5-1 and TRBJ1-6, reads KAGVTQTPRYLIKTRGQQVTLSCSPISGHRSVSWYQQTPGQGLQFLFEYFSETQRNKGNFPGRFSGRQFSNSRSEMNVSTLELGDSALYLCASSPSRGMDNSPLHFGNGTRLTVT.

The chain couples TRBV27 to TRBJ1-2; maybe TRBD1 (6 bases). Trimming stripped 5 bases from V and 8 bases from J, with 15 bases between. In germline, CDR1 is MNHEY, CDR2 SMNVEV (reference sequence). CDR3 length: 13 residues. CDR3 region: CASSPAGVGGYTF. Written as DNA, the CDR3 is TGTGCCAGCAGTCCCGCAGGGGTCGGAGGCTACACCTTC.

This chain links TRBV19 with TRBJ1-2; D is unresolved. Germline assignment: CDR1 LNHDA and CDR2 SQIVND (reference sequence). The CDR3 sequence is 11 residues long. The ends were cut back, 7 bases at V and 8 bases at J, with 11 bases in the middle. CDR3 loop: CASTDLRGYTF. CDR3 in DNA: TGTGCCAGTACCGACTTGCGAGGCTACACCTTC.

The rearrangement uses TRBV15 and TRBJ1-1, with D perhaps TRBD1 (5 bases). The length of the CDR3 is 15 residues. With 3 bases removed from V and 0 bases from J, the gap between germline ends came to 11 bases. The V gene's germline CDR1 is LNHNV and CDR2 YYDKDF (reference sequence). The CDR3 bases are TGTGCCACCAGCAGTAGGGCAGGGCTGAACACTGAAGCTTTCTTT. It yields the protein CATSSRAGLNTEAFF.

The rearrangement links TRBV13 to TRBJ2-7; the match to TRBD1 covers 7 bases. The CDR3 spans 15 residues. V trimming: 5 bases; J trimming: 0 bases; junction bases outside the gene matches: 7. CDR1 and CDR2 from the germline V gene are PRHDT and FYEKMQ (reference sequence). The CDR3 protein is CASSPDRENSYEQYF. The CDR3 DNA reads TGTGCCAGCAGCCCAGACAGGGAGAACTCCTACGAGCAGTACTTC. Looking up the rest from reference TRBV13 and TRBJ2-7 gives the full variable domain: AAGVIQSPRHLIKEKRETATLKCYPIPRHDTVYWYQQGPGQDPQFLISFYEKMQSDKGSIPDRFSAQQFSDYHSELNMSSLELGDSALYFCASSPDRENSYEQYFGPGTRLTVT.

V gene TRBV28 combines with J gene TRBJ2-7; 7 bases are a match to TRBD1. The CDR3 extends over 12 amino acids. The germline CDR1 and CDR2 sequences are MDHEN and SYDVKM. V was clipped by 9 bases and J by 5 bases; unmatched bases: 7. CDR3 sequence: CASRQGTHEQYF. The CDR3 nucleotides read TGTGCCAGTAGACAGGGAACCCACGAGCAGTACTTC.

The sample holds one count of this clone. The CDR3 DNA follows: TGTGCCAGCAGCCCCCCAGGGCGGGGGGCCTACGAGCAGTACTTC. Translating gives CASSPPGRGAYEQYF. The rearrangement uses TRBV7-9 and TRBJ2-7; 8 bases are a match to TRBD2. Trimming cost V 5 bases and J 2 bases; bases outside gene matches: 8. This CDR3 has 15 residues. Germline-derived CDR1 and CDR2 are SEHNR and FQNEAQ (reference sequence).

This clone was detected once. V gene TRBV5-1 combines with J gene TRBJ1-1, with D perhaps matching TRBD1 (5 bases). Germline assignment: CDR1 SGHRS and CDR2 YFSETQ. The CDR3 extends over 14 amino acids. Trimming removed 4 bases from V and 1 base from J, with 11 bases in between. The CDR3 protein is CASSGGVTNTEAFF. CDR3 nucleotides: TGCGCCAGCAGCGGAGGGGTAACGAACACTGAAGCTTTCTTT. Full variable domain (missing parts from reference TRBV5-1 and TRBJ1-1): KAGVTQTPRYLIKTRGQQVTLSCSPISGHRSVSWYQQTPGQGLQFLFEYFSETQRNKGNFPGRFSGRQFSNSRSEMNVSTLELGDSALYLCASSGGVTNTEAFFGQGTRLTVV.

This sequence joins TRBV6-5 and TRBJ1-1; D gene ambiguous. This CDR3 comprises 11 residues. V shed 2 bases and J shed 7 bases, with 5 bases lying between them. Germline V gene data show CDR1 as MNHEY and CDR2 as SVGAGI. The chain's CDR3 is CASSYAVEAFF. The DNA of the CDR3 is TGTGCCAGCAGTTACGCAGTTGAAGCTTTCTTT.

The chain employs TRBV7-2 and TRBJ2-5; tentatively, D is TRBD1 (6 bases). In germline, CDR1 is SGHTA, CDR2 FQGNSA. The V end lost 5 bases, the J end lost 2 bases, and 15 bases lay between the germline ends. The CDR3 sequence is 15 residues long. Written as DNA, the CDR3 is TGTGCCAGCAGCCTGTGGGGGCGATTGCAAGAGACCCAGTACTTC. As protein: CASSLWGRLQETQYF.

CDR3 nucleotides: TGTGCCACTTCTAGCGGGACGAACACCGGGGAGCTGTTTTTT. Residues: CATSSGTNTGELFF. The chain links TRBV24-1 to TRBJ2-2; TRBD2 matches at 9 bases. Germline loops: CDR1 KGHDR, CDR2 SFDVKD. The ends lost 10 bases at V and 0 bases at J; junction bases unmatched: 2. This CDR3 has 14 residues.

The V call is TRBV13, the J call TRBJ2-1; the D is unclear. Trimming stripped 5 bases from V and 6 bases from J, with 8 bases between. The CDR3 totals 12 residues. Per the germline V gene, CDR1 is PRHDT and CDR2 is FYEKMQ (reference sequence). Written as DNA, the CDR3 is TGTGCCAGCAGCATTATTTTCAATGAGCAGTTCTTC. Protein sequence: CASSIIFNEQFF.

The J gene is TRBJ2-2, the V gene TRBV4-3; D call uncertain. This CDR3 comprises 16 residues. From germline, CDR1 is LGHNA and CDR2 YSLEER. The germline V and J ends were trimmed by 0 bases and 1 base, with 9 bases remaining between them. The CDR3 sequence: CASSQDTNLNTGELFF. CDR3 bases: TGCGCCAGCAGCCAAGATACCAACTTGAACACCGGGGAGCTGTTTTTT.

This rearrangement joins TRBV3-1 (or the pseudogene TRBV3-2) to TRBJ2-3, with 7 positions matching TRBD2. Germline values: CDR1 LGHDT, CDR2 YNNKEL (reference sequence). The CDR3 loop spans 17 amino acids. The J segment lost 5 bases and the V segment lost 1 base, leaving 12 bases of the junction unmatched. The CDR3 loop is CASSQGWWEGTGDTQYF. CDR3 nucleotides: TGTGCCAGCAGCCAAGGGTGGTGGGAGGGAACGGGAGATACGCAGTATTTT.

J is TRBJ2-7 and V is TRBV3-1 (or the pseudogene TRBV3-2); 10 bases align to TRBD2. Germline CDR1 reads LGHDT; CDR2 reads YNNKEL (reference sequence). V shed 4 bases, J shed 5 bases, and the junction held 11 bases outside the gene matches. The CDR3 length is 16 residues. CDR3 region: CASSLWSSGRSNEQYF. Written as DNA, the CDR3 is TGTGCCAGCAGCCTCTGGTCTAGCGGGAGATCGAACGAGCAGTACTTC.

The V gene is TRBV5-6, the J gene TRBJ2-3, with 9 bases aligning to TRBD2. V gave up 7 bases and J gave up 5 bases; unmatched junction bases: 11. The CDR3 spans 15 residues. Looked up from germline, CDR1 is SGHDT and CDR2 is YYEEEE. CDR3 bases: TGTGCCAGCGAGTACTGGCGGGGGGGCCTAGATACGCAGTATTTT. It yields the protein CASEYWRGGLDTQYF.

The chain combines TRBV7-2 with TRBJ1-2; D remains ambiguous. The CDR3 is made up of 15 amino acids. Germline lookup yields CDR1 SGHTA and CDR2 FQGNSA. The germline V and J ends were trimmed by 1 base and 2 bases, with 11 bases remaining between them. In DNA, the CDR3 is TGTGCCAGCAGCTTAGTCCCGCAGATCAACTATGGCTACACCTTC. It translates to CASSLVPQINYGYTF.

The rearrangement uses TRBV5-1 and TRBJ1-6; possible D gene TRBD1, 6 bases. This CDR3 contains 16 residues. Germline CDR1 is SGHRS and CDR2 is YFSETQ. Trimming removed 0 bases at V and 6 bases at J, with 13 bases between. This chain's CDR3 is CASSLDRADLNSPLHF. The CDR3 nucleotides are TGCGCCAGCAGCTTGGACAGGGCCGACCTTAATTCACCCCTCCACTTT. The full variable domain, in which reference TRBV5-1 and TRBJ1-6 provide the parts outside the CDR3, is KAGVTQTPRYLIKTRGQQVTLSCSPISGHRSVSWYQQTPGQGLQFLFEYFSETQRNKGNFPGRFSGRQFSNSRSEMNVSTLELGDSALYLCASSLDRADLNSPLHFGNGTRLTVT.